These 21 T cell receptor beta chains came from one sample sequenced in a study of cytomegalovirus exposure and HLA in healthy donors. Primers included in the PCR were 60 Vbeta and 13 Jbeta primers. Here immunoSEQ multiplex PCR was the method, and the copy in TCRdb shows in-frame clones only, minus some. The repertoire consists of some 130,000 clones, with around four fifths occurring once and the leading ten covering around 7.2%. Sequenced input: PBMCs. Source of these receptors: a male donor in good health and CMV-seronegative.

The chain links TRBV5-6 to TRBJ1-6, with D perhaps matching TRBD1 (5 bases). The CDR3 covers 16 residues. The V end was cut by 0 bases, the J end by 0 bases, with 7 bases between. Germline CDR1 SGHDT, CDR2 YYEEEE. In DNA form, the CDR3 reads TGTGCCAGCAGCTTGGACAGGAGCTCCTATAATTCACCCCTCCACTTT. Translation gives CASSLDRSSYNSPLHF.

The rearrangement links TRBV27 to TRBJ2-1, with 7 bases fitting TRBD1. Germline V gene lookup returns CDR1 MNHEY and CDR2 SMNVEV (reference sequence). The CDR3 is 16 amino acids. Trimming removed 5 bases from V and 5 bases from J; junction bases left unmatched: 12. The CDR3 DNA reads TGTGCCAGCAGTCCGAGTGGGGGACAGATACACAATGAGCAGTTCTTC. This encodes CASSPSGGQIHNEQFF.

The chain combines TRBV7-3 with TRBJ1-4; D not resolved. This CDR3 has 15 residues. V dropped 1 base and J dropped 8 bases, with 14 bases sitting between them. The germline CDR1 and CDR2 sequences are SGHTA and FQGTGA. Here the CDR3 DNA reads TGTGCCAGCAGCTTAATAGGAGGTTCCGGAGAAAAACTGTTTTTT. Translated: CASSLIGGSGEKLFF.

This chain connects TRBV30 to TRBJ1-2; the D gene is possibly TRBD1 (6 bases). Looked up from germline, CDR1 is GTSNPN and CDR2 is SVGIG (reference sequence). This CDR3 is 12 amino acids long. V lost 4 bases, J lost 8 bases, and 14 bases lay in between. DNA of the CDR3: TGTGCCTGGAATCTTCCGGGGGGCGGCTACACCTTC. Protein sequence: CAWNLPGGGYTF.

This clone has only a few counts. The J gene is TRBJ2-3, the V gene TRBV5-4; maybe TRBD2 (6 bases). This CDR3 has 18 residues. Per germline, CDR1 SGHNT and CDR2 YYREEE (reference sequence). Trimming pared 4 bases from V and 0 bases from J, leaving 21 bases between. CDR3 loop: CASSAGTLASFSTDTQYF. CDR3 DNA: TGTGCCAGCAGCGCCGGGACTTTAGCCTCCTTTAGCACAGATACGCAGTATTTT. The full variable domain, its missing parts supplied by reference TRBV5-4 and TRBJ2-3, is ETGVTQSPTHLIKTRGQQVTLRCSSQSGHNTVSWYQQALGQGPQFIFQYYREEENGRGNFPPRFSGLQFPNYSSELNVNALELDDSALYLCASSAGTLASFSTDTQYFGPGTRLTVL.

V and J are TRBV7-2 and TRBJ2-2, with a weak D call TRBD2 (7 bases). The germline V and J ends were trimmed by 0 bases and 4 bases, with 15 bases remaining between them. The CDR3 has 17 amino acids. The V gene's germline CDR1 is SGHTA and CDR2 FQGNSA. The CDR3 sequence is CASSLALGGRSTGELFF. The CDR3, as DNA: TGTGCCAGCAGCTTAGCGCTCGGGGGGCGCAGCACCGGGGAGCTGTTTTTT.

The gene calls are TRBV6-6 and TRBJ2-3, with D possibly being TRBD1 (5 bases). Germline lookup yields CDR1 MNHNY and CDR2 SVGAGI (reference sequence). The CDR3 runs to 16 residues. The V end lost 6 bases, the J end lost 2 bases, and 18 bases lay between the germline ends. DNA for the CDR3: TGTGCCAGCAGCCCCAAGGGGCAGGGTGTCACAGATACGCAGTATTTT. This encodes CASSPKGQGVTDTQYF.

The chain joins TRBV28 to TRBJ2-3; 8 nucleotides match TRBD1. Trimming at V came to 6 bases and at J to 5 bases, leaving 1 base not matched to a gene. This CDR3 region has 12 residues. In germline, CDR1 is MDHEN, CDR2 SYDVKM. The DNA for the CDR3 is TGTGCCAGCAGCACAGGGGGAGATACGCAGTATTTT. This translates into CASSTGGDTQYF.

J is TRBJ2-2 and V is TRBV10-3; a weak D match, TRBD1 (5 bases). The CDR3 totals 14 residues. Germline V gene lookup returns CDR1 ENHRY and CDR2 SYGVKD. V dropped 2 bases and J dropped 1 base, with 5 bases sitting between them. CDR3 in amino acids: CAISETGNTGELFF. DNA of the CDR3: TGTGCCATCAGTGAGACAGGGAACACCGGGGAGCTGTTTTTT.

This clone was detected only a few times. V gene TRBV28 combines with J gene TRBJ2-7; D perhaps matches TRBD1 (5 bases). The V end was cut by 6 bases, the J end by 3 bases, with 12 bases between. The CDR3 covers 13 residues. CDR1 is MDHEN, CDR2 SYDVKM, per germline. CDR3 sequence reads: CASRLGQLYEQYF. CDR3 bases: TGTGCCAGCAGGCTCGGACAACTCTACGAGCAGTACTTC.

The rearrangement joins TRBV7-2 to TRBJ2-2; TRBD2 matches at 9 bases. Germline assignment: CDR1 SGHTA and CDR2 FQGNSA. The CDR3 contains 16 residues. Trimming removed 1 base from V and 4 bases from J; junction bases left unmatched: 4. DNA of the CDR3: TGTGCCAGCAGCTTAGAGCTAGCGGGACTCACCGGGGAGCTGTTTTTT. Translation gives CASSLELAGLTGELFF. The entire variable domain, with the rest obtained from reference TRBV7-2 and TRBJ2-2, is as follows: GAGVSQSPSNKVTEKGKDVELRCDPISGHTALYWYRQSLGQGLEFLIYFQGNSAPDKSGLPSDRFSAERTGGSVSTLTIQRTQQEDSAVYLCASSLELAGLTGELFFGEGSRLTVL.

J is TRBJ2-2 and V is TRBV9, with 10 bases that match TRBD2. Germline trimming cut 5 bases from V and 4 bases from J; bases unmatched to any gene: 5. This CDR3 contains 15 residues. The V gene's germline CDR1 is SGDLS and CDR2 YYNGEE. CDR3 sequence (DNA): TGTGCCAGCAGGGCTAGCGGGAGAGGCACCGGGGAGCTGTTTTTT. This encodes CASRASGRGTGELFF.

The chain has TRBV28 and TRBJ1-2; TRBD1 matches 9 bases. The CDR3 has 14 residues. Trimming took 3 bases from V and 8 from J; bases not matched to a gene: 7. CDR1 and CDR2 from the germline V gene are MDHEN and SYDVKM. The CDR3 sequence: CASSLRTGAGGYTF. Written as DNA, the CDR3 is TGTGCCAGCAGTTTGCGGACAGGGGCGGGGGGCTACACCTTC.

The chain employs TRBV14 and TRBJ2-5; tentative D call: TRBD2 (6 bases). CDR1 is SGHDN, CDR2 FVKESK, per germline. Deletions cut 3 bases from V and 9 bases from J, with 17 bases between. The CDR3 spans 14 residues. The CDR3, as DNA: TGTGCCAGCAGCCATGGGGTAGCGGACGGGGCCCAGTACTTC. As protein: CASSHGVADGAQYF.

The chain employs TRBV11-3 and TRBJ2-3; TRBD1 matches at 7 bases. The junction had 6 bases not matched to a gene; V was cut back by 3 bases and J by 3 bases. Germline values: CDR1 SGHNT, CDR2 YENEEA. This CDR3 spans 15 amino acids. CDR3 sequence reads: CASSLSGTVTDTQYF. DNA for the CDR3: TGTGCCAGCAGCTTGTCCGGGACAGTTACAGATACGCAGTATTTT.

This clone was seen only a few times. The chain links TRBV10-3 to TRBJ2-1, with D possibly being TRBD2 (7 bases). V gave up 2 bases and J gave up 9 bases, with 17 bases separating them. The CDR3 has 15 residues. The germline CDR1 and CDR2 sequences are ENHRY and SYGVKD. The CDR3 region is CAISEAQRDMVEQFF. The CDR3 DNA follows: TGTGCCATCAGTGAGGCGCAGCGGGACATGGTTGAGCAGTTCTTC.

The CDR3 DNA sequence: TGTGCCAGCAGCGGGGGACAGGTGAGAGGAAACACCATATATTTT. Translation gives CASSGGQVRGNTIYF. The V and J genes are TRBV9 and TRBJ1-3; 8 positions agree with TRBD1. The CDR3 loop spans 15 amino acids. Germline V gives CDR1 SGDLS, CDR2 YYNGEE. With V trimmed by 3 bases and J by 4 bases, 6 bases remained unmatched.

This chain connects TRBV7-9 to TRBJ1-2; TRBD1 aligns across 8 bases. Unmatched junction bases numbered 4, after V lost 5 bases and J lost 5 bases. Germline CDR1 is SEHNR and CDR2 is FQNEAQ (reference sequence). The CDR3 has 13 residues. CDR3 DNA: TGTGCCAGCAGCGCGGACAGGGTTTATGGCTACACCTTC. This codes for CASSADRVYGYTF.

This clone appeared a few times. The V and J genes are TRBV5-1 and TRBJ2-3; 9 bases match TRBD1. In germline, CDR1 is SGHRS, CDR2 YFSETQ. The CDR3 is 17 amino acids. Trimming at V came to 7 bases and at J to 4 bases, leaving 16 bases not matched to a gene. DNA for the CDR3: TGCGCCAGCGGGGCAATCCGGGACAGGGCCTTCCCAGATACGCAGTATTTT. It translates to CASGAIRDRAFPDTQYF.

This clone has a handful of counts. The chain uses TRBV6-5 and TRBJ2-7, with TRBD2 matching over 12 bases. V shed 4 bases and J 3 bases; nucleotides not matched to a gene: 4. From germline, CDR1 is MNHEY and CDR2 SVGAGI. The CDR3 runs to 15 residues. CDR3 residues: CASSSGLAGLYEQYF. In DNA form, the CDR3 reads TGTGCCAGCAGTTCGGGACTAGCGGGCCTCTACGAGCAGTACTTC.

The chain recombines TRBV6-1 with TRBJ1-5; D uncertain. CDR1 and CDR2 (germline): MNHNS, SASEGT. The CDR3 consists of 14 residues. The V end was cut by 6 bases, the J end by 2 bases, with 11 bases between. The CDR3 here is CASSVTVGNQPQHF. CDR3 sequence (DNA): TGTGCCAGCAGCGTTACAGTGGGCAATCAGCCCCAGCATTTT.